The 10 T cell receptor beta chains below come from one sample, sequenced in a study of blood T cell repertoires in COVID-19. Libraries were prepared by immunoSEQ multiplex PCR; TCRdb keeps only in-frame clonotypes and omits some of them. The table shows around 180,000 clones, with over 75% occurring only once. The sample consisted of peripheral blood. The receptors come from a man older than 75 with COVID-19, enrolled during active disease.

This chain connects TRBV18 to TRBJ2-2, with a weak D call TRBD1 (5 bases). Trimming cost V 3 bases and J 8 bases, with 10 bases left between them. CDR1 is KGHSH and CDR2 is LQKENI in the germline V gene. CDR3 length equals 13 residues. This CDR3 is CASSPPQAGELFF. The CDR3 DNA follows: TGTGCCAGCTCACCTCCACAGGCGGGGGAGCTGTTTTTT.

The V gene is TRBV5-5, the J gene TRBJ2-7, with a possible D match to TRBD1 (6 bases). CDR3 length: 15 amino acids. The V gene's germline CDR1 is SGHKS and CDR2 YYEKEE (reference sequence). Trimming removed 4 bases at V and 6 bases at J, with 20 bases between. Written as DNA, the CDR3 is TGTGCCAGCAGCCCCCGGGACACCTTTTCGGGCGAGCAGTACTTC. Translated: CASSPRDTFSGEQYF.

J is TRBJ1-6 and V is TRBV7-2; TRBD1 aligns across 8 bases. V was clipped by 3 bases and J by 8 bases; unmatched bases: 6. This CDR3 contains 15 residues. Germline-derived CDR1 and CDR2 are SGHTA and FQGNSA. This chain's CDR3 is CASSFRDRLDSPLHF. CDR3 nucleotide sequence: TGTGCCAGCAGCTTTCGGGACAGGTTAGATTCACCCCTCCACTTT. The full variable domain, in which reference TRBV7-2 and TRBJ1-6 provide the parts outside the CDR3, is GAGVSQSPSNKVTEKGKDVELRCDPISGHTALYWYRQSLGQGLEFLIYFQGNSAPDKSGLPSDRFSAERTGGSVSTLTIQRTQQEDSAVYLCASSFRDRLDSPLHFGNGTRLTVT.

The CDR3 region has the DNA TGTGCCAGCAGCCGCGGACAGTATAGCAATCAGCCCCAGCATTTT. It encodes CASSRGQYSNQPQHF. The rearrangement links TRBV6-2 or TRBV6-3 to TRBJ1-5; maybe TRBD1 (6 bases). The germline CDR1 and CDR2 sequences are MNHEY and SVGEGT. The CDR3 extends over 15 amino acids. V lost 6 bases, J lost 0 bases, and 12 bases lay in between.

The chain joins TRBV3-1 (or the pseudogene TRBV3-2) to TRBJ2-5; a possible D gene is TRBD2 (6 bases). The CDR3 loop spans 15 amino acids. CDR1 and CDR2 from the germline V gene are LGHDT and YNNKEL (reference sequence). V dropped 1 base and J dropped 1 base, with 10 bases sitting between them. CDR3 sequence reads: CASSQVREAQETQYF. The CDR3 DNA sequence: TGTGCCAGCAGCCAAGTCAGGGAGGCCCAAGAGACCCAGTACTTC.

The genes are TRBV27 and TRBJ2-2; D might be TRBD1 (6 bases). This CDR3 region has 15 residues. Germline lookup yields CDR1 MNHEY and CDR2 SMNVEV (reference sequence). Trimming shortened V by 6 bases and J by 5 bases, and 16 bases separated the two germline ends. The CDR3 DNA is TGTGCCAGCAGGGGAACAGGGTCGGGGACCGGGGAGCTGTTTTTT. It yields the protein CASRGTGSGTGELFF.

The rearrangement joins TRBV29-1 to TRBJ1-1, with 7 bases matching TRBD1. The germline gives CDR1 SQVTM, CDR2 ANQGSEA. The trim removed 6 bases at V and 1 base at J, leaving 8 bases unmatched. The CDR3 spans 14 residues. CDR3 sequence reads: CSVGPGTENTEAFF. The DNA for the CDR3 is TGCAGCGTCGGACCCGGGACAGAGAACACTGAAGCTTTCTTT. The complete variable domain, with remaining parts taken from reference TRBV29-1 and TRBJ1-1, reads SAVISQKPSRDICQRGTSLTIQCQVDSQVTMMFWYRQQPGQSLTLIATANQGSEATYESGFVIDKFPISRPNLTFSTLTVSNMSPEDSSIYLCSVGPGTENTEAFFGQGTRLTVV.

As DNA, the CDR3 is TGTGCCAGCAGCGTAGGCTTTTGGGCCGCAAGCTCTGGAAACACCATATATTTT. Protein: CASSVGFWAASSGNTIYF. The V and J genes are TRBV9 and TRBJ1-3; D unresolved. Germline V gives CDR1 SGDLS, CDR2 YYNGEE. The V gene lost 0 bases and the J gene lost 0 bases, with 16 bases spanning the gap. The CDR3 length is 18 residues.

The genes are TRBV18 and TRBJ2-4, with TRBD1 matching over 9 bases. The V segment lost 4 bases and the J segment 9 bases; nucleotides outside the gene matches: 10. This CDR3 is 15 amino acids long. The germline V gene encodes CDR1 KGHSH and CDR2 LQKENI. Here the CDR3 reads CASSLTGQGSGIQYF. CDR3 DNA sequence: TGTGCCAGCTCACTCACCGGACAGGGGTCTGGCATTCAGTACTTC.

This clone was found once. CDR3 sequence: CASSLTQGARVDGYTF. DNA for the CDR3: TGTGCCAGCAGCTTAACCCAGGGGGCTAGAGTTGATGGCTACACCTTC. The chain carries TRBV7-3 and TRBJ1-2, with 8 bases lining up with TRBD1. J was trimmed by 6 bases and V by 0 bases; bases with no gene match: 9. The germline CDR1 and CDR2 sequences are SGHTA and FQGTGA. The CDR3 consists of 16 residues.